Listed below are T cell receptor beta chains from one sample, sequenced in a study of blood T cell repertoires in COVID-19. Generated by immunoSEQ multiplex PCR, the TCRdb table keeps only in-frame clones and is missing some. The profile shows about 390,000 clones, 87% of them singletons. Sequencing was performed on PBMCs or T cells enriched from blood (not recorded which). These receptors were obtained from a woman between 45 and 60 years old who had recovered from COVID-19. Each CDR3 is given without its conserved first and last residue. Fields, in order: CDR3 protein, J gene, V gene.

CDR3aa: ASSEGGWEQF
j_gene: TRBJ2-1
v_gene: TRBV2

CDR3aa: AWRGWRGGNEQF
j_gene: TRBJ2-1
v_gene: TRBV30

CDR3aa: ASSPWGEGTEAF
j_gene: TRBJ1-1
v_gene: TRBV3-1/TRBV3-2

CDR3aa: ASSPRWGGEKDTQY
j_gene: TRBJ2-3
v_gene: TRBV5-1

CDR3aa: ASSQEFGSYNEQF
j_gene: TRBJ2-1
v_gene: TRBV5-1

CDR3aa: ASSLTSGGNEQF
j_gene: TRBJ2-1
v_gene: TRBV5-1

CDR3aa: ASTPSEGAGEKLF
j_gene: TRBJ1-4
v_gene: TRBV7-9

CDR3aa: ASSPSGAGESTDTQY
j_gene: TRBJ2-3
v_gene: TRBV7-9

CDR3aa: ASSLAGGNEQF
j_gene: TRBJ2-1
v_gene: TRBV19

CDR3aa: AWSVQGGVGEKLF
j_gene: TRBJ1-4
v_gene: TRBV30

CDR3aa: ASTPSQGWTEAF
j_gene: TRBJ1-1
v_gene: TRBV6-5

CDR3aa: ASPRTAPSSGNTIY
j_gene: TRBJ1-3
v_gene: TRBV9

CDR3aa: ASSFPDASEGQY
j_gene: TRBJ2-5
v_gene: TRBV5-1

CDR3aa: TGTGVGYGYT
j_gene: TRBJ1-2
v_gene: TRBV13

CDR3aa: ASSSGQNHALYGYT
j_gene: TRBJ1-2
v_gene: TRBV5-1

CDR3aa: ASSRTSTDTQY
j_gene: TRBJ2-3
v_gene: TRBV5-1

CDR3aa: ASSRTSGSTDTQY
j_gene: TRBJ2-3
v_gene: TRBV5-4

CDR3aa: TSSQPRGNMSGYT
j_gene: TRBJ1-2
v_gene: TRBV1

CDR3aa: ASSRSPTNEKLF
j_gene: TRBJ1-4
v_gene: TRBV7-9

CDR3aa: ASSQSSRGGGYT
j_gene: TRBJ1-2
v_gene: TRBV3-1/TRBV3-2

CDR3aa: ASSQGQATNEKLF
j_gene: TRBJ1-4
v_gene: TRBV4-3

CDR3aa: ASSERDRALANYGYT
j_gene: TRBJ1-2
v_gene: TRBV6-1

CDR3aa: ASSPRAGDLYNEQF
j_gene: TRBJ2-1
v_gene: TRBV7-8

CDR3aa: ASSRTLAAASQTQY
j_gene: TRBJ2-5
v_gene: TRBV5-8

CDR3aa: ASSLTLGDRGHEQY
j_gene: TRBJ2-7
v_gene: TRBV27

CDR3aa: ASSLGRDRANEQF
j_gene: TRBJ2-1
v_gene: TRBV7-2

CDR3aa: ASSLNFGGASSGNTIY
j_gene: TRBJ1-3
v_gene: TRBV28

CDR3aa: ASMGFDRAYGYT
j_gene: TRBJ1-2
v_gene: TRBV5-5

CDR3aa: ASSLPEPYGYT
j_gene: TRBJ1-2
v_gene: TRBV5-1

CDR3aa: ASSSTGGGF
j_gene: TRBJ1-4
v_gene: TRBV28

CDR3aa: ASSQSGAGNSYEQY
j_gene: TRBJ2-7
v_gene: TRBV18

CDR3aa: ASRPQTGTANYGYT
j_gene: TRBJ1-2
v_gene: TRBV19

CDR3aa: AWSVAGRGYGYT
j_gene: TRBJ1-2
v_gene: TRBV30

CDR3aa: ATGTSGYNEQF
j_gene: TRBJ2-1
v_gene: TRBV10-2

CDR3aa: ASSPNLREFPGYT
j_gene: TRBJ1-2
v_gene: TRBV7-9

CDR3aa: ASSTNRGQYEKLF
j_gene: TRBJ1-4
v_gene: TRBV2

CDR3aa: ASRGQGSYEQY
j_gene: TRBJ2-7
v_gene: TRBV11-2

CDR3aa: ASSQALAGTYEQF
j_gene: TRBJ2-1
v_gene: TRBV3-1/TRBV3-2

CDR3aa: ASSPLGVSNYGYT
j_gene: TRBJ1-2
v_gene: TRBV7-8

CDR3aa: ASSLFSSYEQY
j_gene: TRBJ2-7
v_gene: TRBV5-8

CDR3aa: ASSASSGTDTQY
j_gene: TRBJ2-3
v_gene: TRBV5-1

CDR3aa: ASSQEGGRGGSGNTIY
j_gene: TRBJ1-3
v_gene: TRBV4-1

CDR3aa: ASILTRLSNQPQH
j_gene: TRBJ1-5
v_gene: TRBV6-5

CDR3aa: ASRQQGMANVLT
j_gene: TRBJ2-6
v_gene: TRBV19

CDR3aa: ASSLGAGANSPLH
j_gene: TRBJ1-6
v_gene: TRBV5-1

CDR3aa: ASSLLTGGGYT
j_gene: TRBJ1-2
v_gene: TRBV7-9

CDR3aa: AAGGGGVYGYT
j_gene: TRBJ1-2
v_gene: TRBV25-1